Listed below are T cell receptor beta chains from one sample, sequenced in a study of Ad26.COV2.S vaccination and SARS-CoV-2 variants. The method was immunoSEQ multiplex PCR; TCRdb's version includes in-frame clones alone and lacks a portion of them. This sample has hundreds of thousands of clones, with approximately 88% found just once. Sequenced material: peripheral blood, taken in a trial of Ad26.COV2.S vaccine versus placebo. The receptors stem from a person between 18 and 65 years old who received the Ad26.COV2.S COVID-19 vaccine or a placebo. Both conserved end residues are part of each CDR3. The D gene is left open where the match is weak. The size of a clone is reported for some rows only, either as once, few or many, or as a class for expanded clones.

D gene: -
clone size: -
V gene: TRBV30
J gene: TRBJ2-5
CDR3 protein: CAWSRRTTQETQYF
CDR3 DNA: TGTGCCTGGAGTAGGAGGACTACCCAAGAGACCCAGTACTTC

D gene: -
clone size: -
V gene: TRBV24-1
J gene: TRBJ2-1
CDR3 protein: CATSVIGSNEQFF
CDR3 DNA: TGTGCCACCAGTGTGATAGGGAGCAATGAGCAGTTCTTC

D gene: -
clone size: -
V gene: TRBV7-2
J gene: TRBJ2-3
CDR3 protein: CASSTRAGDTQYF
CDR3 DNA: TGTGCCAGCAGCACTCGGGCAGGGGATACGCAGTATTTT

D gene: TRBD2
clone size: -
V gene: TRBV18
J gene: TRBJ2-7
CDR3 protein: CASSPPAGEIYEQYF
CDR3 DNA: TGTGCCAGCTCACCTCCTGCGGGAGAAATCTACGAGCAGTACTTC

D gene: TRBD2
clone size: once
V gene: TRBV19
J gene: TRBJ2-7
CDR3 protein: CATRGEAGGAFEQYF
CDR3 DNA: TGTGCCACTAGGGGAGAAGCGGGAGGCGCCTTCGAGCAGTACTTC

D gene: TRBD2
clone size: -
V gene: TRBV7-2
J gene: TRBJ2-1
CDR3 protein: CASSPIGGGNNEQFF
CDR3 DNA: TGTGCCAGCAGTCCAATTGGGGGGGGGAACAATGAGCAGTTCTTC

D gene: TRBD1
clone size: -
V gene: TRBV6-6
J gene: TRBJ1-5
CDR3 protein: CASSRGGTGSNQPQHF
CDR3 DNA: TGTGCCAGCAGCCGGGGTGGGACAGGAAGCAATCAGCCCCAGCATTTT

D gene: -
clone size: -
V gene: TRBV10-1
J gene: TRBJ2-2
CDR3 protein: CALPEWTKKNTGELFF
CDR3 DNA: TGCGCCCTTCCGGAATGGACCAAGAAGAACACCGGGGAGCTGTTTTTT

D gene: TRBD2
clone size: -
V gene: TRBV3-1/TRBV3-2
J gene: TRBJ2-7
CDR3 protein: CASSRGLTYEQYF
CDR3 DNA: TGTGCCAGCAGCCGGGGACTAACCTACGAGCAGTACTTC

D gene: -
clone size: once
V gene: TRBV20-1
J gene: TRBJ2-7
CDR3 protein: CSASKQKPSYEQYF
CDR3 DNA: TGCAGTGCTAGTAAGCAGAAGCCCTCCTACGAGCAGTACTTC

D gene: TRBD2
clone size: -
V gene: TRBV6-2/TRBV6-3
J gene: TRBJ2-1
CDR3 protein: CASNPLAGLDEQFF
CDR3 DNA: TGTGCCAGCAACCCACTAGCGGGATTGGATGAGCAGTTCTTC

D gene: -
clone size: -
V gene: TRBV5-1
J gene: TRBJ2-5
CDR3 protein: CASSLVGFGETQYF
CDR3 DNA: TGCGCCAGCAGCTTGGTGGGTTTCGGAGAGACCCAGTACTTC

D gene: -
clone size: -
V gene: TRBV27
J gene: TRBJ1-1
CDR3 protein: CASSPPGGGLTFF
CDR3 DNA: TGTGCCAGCAGTCCGCCTGGGGGGGGCCTTACTTTCTTT

D gene: -
clone size: -
V gene: TRBV5-1
J gene: TRBJ2-5
CDR3 protein: CASSFERGGETQYF
CDR3 DNA: TGCGCCAGCAGCTTTGAGCGAGGGGGGGAGACCCAGTACTTC

D gene: -
clone size: -
V gene: TRBV19
J gene: TRBJ1-2
CDR3 protein: CASSGRETNYGYTF
CDR3 DNA: TGTGCCAGTAGTGGAAGAGAGACTAACTATGGCTACACCTTC

D gene: TRBD1
clone size: -
V gene: TRBV24-1
J gene: TRBJ1-2
CDR3 protein: CATSNDRGGYTF
CDR3 DNA: TGTGCCACCAGCAACGACAGGGGTGGCTACACCTTC

D gene: -
clone size: once
V gene: TRBV24-1
J gene: TRBJ2-2
CDR3 protein: CATREGQGTGELFF
CDR3 DNA: TGTGCCACCAGGGAAGGACAAGGGACCGGGGAGCTGTTTTTT

D gene: -
clone size: -
V gene: TRBV11-2
J gene: TRBJ2-3
CDR3 protein: CASSLGAGFTDTQYF
CDR3 DNA: TGTGCCAGCAGCTTAGGCGCTGGGTTTACAGATACGCAGTATTTT

D gene: -
clone size: -
V gene: TRBV7-9
J gene: TRBJ2-5
CDR3 protein: CASSSQGQRQGSETQYF
CDR3 DNA: TGTGCCAGCAGCTCCCAGGGGCAAAGACAAGGGTCGGAGACCCAGTACTTC

D gene: -
clone size: -
V gene: TRBV9
J gene: TRBJ1-1
CDR3 protein: CASSRGEVSTEAFF
CDR3 DNA: TGTGCCAGCAGCAGAGGGGAGGTATCCACTGAAGCTTTCTTT

D gene: TRBD1
clone size: -
V gene: TRBV23-1
J gene: TRBJ2-2
CDR3 protein: CASSHWTGNTGELFF
CDR3 DNA: TGCGCCAGCAGCCACTGGACAGGGAACACCGGGGAGCTGTTTTTT

D gene: -
clone size: -
V gene: TRBV7-9
J gene: TRBJ1-4
CDR3 protein: CASSLAGGEAVKFF
CDR3 DNA: TGTGCCAGCAGCTTAGCAGGGGGAGAGGCAGTTAAGTTTTTT

D gene: -
clone size: once
V gene: TRBV14
J gene: TRBJ2-7
CDR3 protein: CASSQISQSAYEQYF
CDR3 DNA: TGTGCCAGCAGCCAAATCAGCCAATCAGCCTACGAGCAGTACTTC

D gene: TRBD2
clone size: -
V gene: TRBV7-2
J gene: TRBJ2-5
CDR3 protein: CASSLWFGGGETQYF
CDR3 DNA: TGTGCCAGCAGCTTATGGTTTGGGGGAGGGGAGACCCAGTACTTC

D gene: TRBD2
clone size: -
V gene: TRBV3-1/TRBV3-2
J gene: TRBJ2-1
CDR3 protein: CASSQAGTSGTHPFF
CDR3 DNA: TGTGCCAGCAGCCAAGCCGGGACTAGCGGGACTCATCCGTTCTTC

D gene: TRBD2
clone size: -
V gene: TRBV18
J gene: TRBJ2-7
CDR3 protein: CASSPPGGVMYEQYF
CDR3 DNA: TGTGCCAGCTCACCACCGGGAGGGGTGATGTACGAGCAGTACTTC

D gene: TRBD1
clone size: -
V gene: TRBV29-1
J gene: TRBJ2-7
CDR3 protein: CSVELGQGEYF
CDR3 DNA: TGCAGCGTTGAATTGGGACAGGGGGAGTACTTC